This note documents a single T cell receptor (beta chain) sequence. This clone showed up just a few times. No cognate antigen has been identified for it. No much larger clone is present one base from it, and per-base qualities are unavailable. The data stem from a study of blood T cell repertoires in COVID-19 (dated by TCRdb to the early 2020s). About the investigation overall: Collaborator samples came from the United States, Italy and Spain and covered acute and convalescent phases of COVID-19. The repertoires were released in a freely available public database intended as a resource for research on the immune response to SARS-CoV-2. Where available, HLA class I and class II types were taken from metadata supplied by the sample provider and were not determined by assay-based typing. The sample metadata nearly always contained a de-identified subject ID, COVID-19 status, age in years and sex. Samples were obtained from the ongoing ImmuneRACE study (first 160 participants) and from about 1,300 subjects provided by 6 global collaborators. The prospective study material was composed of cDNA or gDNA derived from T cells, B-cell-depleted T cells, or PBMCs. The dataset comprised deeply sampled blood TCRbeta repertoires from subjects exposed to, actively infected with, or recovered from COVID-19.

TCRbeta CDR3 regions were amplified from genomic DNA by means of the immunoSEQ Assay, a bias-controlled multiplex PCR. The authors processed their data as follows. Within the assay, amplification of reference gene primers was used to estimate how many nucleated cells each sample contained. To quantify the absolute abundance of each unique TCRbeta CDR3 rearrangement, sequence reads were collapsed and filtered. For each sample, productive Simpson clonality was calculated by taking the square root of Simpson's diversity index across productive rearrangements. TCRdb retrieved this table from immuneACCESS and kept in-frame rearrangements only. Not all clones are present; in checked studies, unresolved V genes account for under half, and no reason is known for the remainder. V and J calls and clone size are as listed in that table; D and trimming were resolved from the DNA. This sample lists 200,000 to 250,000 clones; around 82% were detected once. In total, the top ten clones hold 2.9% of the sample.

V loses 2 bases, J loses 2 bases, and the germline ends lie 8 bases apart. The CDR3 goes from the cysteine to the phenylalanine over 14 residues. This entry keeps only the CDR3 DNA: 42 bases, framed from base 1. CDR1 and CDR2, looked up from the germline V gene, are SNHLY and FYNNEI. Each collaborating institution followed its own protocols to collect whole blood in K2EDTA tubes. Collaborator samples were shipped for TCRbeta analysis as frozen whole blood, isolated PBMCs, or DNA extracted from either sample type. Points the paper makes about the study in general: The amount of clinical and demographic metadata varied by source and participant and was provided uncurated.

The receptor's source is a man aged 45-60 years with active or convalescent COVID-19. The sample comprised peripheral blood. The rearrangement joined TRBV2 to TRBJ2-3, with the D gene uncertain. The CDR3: CASSELGVTDTQYF. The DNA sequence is TGTGCCAGCAGTGAACTGGGCGTCACAGATACGCAGTATTTT. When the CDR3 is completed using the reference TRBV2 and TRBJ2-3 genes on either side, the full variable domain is EPEVTQTPSHQVTQMGQEVILRCVPISNHLYFYWYRQILGQKVEFLVSFYNNEISEKSEIFDDQFSVERPDGSNFTLKIRSTKLEDSAMYFCASSELGVTDTQYFGPGTRLTVL.